The sequence of this T cell receptor (beta chain) was determined in a study of blood T cell repertoires in COVID-19. On the study more broadly: Samples of COVID-19 (acute and convalescent) were obtained from the United States, Italy and Spain.

The table came from immunoSEQ multiplex PCR; TCRdb's copy has only in-frame clones and leaves some out. The table lists just under 300,000 clones, around nine tenths of them singletons, with roughly 1.3% in the top ten. Trimming removed 1 base from V and 0 bases from J, with 12 bases in between. Germline loops: CDR1 SGHNT, CDR2 YENEEA. There are 16 residues in the CDR3. The chain employs TRBV11-3 and TRBJ1-2; D call uncertain. Sequencing was carried out using peripheral blood. The receptor's source is a man in his 70s with acute or convalescent COVID-19. The CDR3 DNA sequence: TGTGCCAGCAGCTTAGTTGGGCGGGATACTAACTATGGCTACACCTTC. Translation: CASSLVGRDTNYGYTF.